This T cell receptor beta chain is drawn from a study of cytomegalovirus exposure and HLA in healthy donors. It was with 60 Vbeta and 13 Jbeta primers that the PCR ran. In the study's own analysis: Later analysis identified 88 million or so unique TCR beta chains, about 12 million shared. Clones were read by immunoSEQ multiplex PCR, and TCRdb kept only the in-frame ones, dropping some. That table gives V, J and clone size, and the DNA gave D and trimming. The sample includes around 130,000 clones, more than 60% seen only once; the top ten take less than 2.5%. Points from the study as a whole: In vitro, three CMV-associated chains proved specific for CMV antigens. With later analysis, a missense DCLRE1C variant became linked to TCR beta V- and J-gene trimming. The likely explanation for a cluster of highly shared sequence variants was sequencing artifact.

This clone came up once. Its antigen is not known. What was sequenced was PBMCs. The clonotype originates from a woman between 40 and 55 years old in good health and CMV-seropositive.

The CDR3 region has the DNA TGTGCCAGCAGTTTAACTCCGGGACAGGGAAGCTATGGCTACACCTTC. Residues: CASSLTPGQGSYGYTF. V gene TRBV27 combines with J gene TRBJ1-2, with 9 bases that match TRBD1. Per germline, CDR1 MNHEY and CDR2 SMNVEV (reference sequence). J lost 4 bases, V lost 2 bases, and 8 bases had no gene match. The CDR3 totals 16 residues.